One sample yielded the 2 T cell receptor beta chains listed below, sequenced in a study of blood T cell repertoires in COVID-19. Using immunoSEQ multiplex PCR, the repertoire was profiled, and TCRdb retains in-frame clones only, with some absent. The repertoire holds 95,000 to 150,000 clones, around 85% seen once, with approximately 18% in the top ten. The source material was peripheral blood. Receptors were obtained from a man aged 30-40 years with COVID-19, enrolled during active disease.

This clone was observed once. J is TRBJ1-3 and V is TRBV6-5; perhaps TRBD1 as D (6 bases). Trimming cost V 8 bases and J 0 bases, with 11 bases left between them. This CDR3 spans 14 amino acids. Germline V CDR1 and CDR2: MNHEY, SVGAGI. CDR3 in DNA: TGTGCCAGCGATAAGGGGGACTCTGGAAACACCATATATTTT. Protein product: CASDKGDSGNTIYF.

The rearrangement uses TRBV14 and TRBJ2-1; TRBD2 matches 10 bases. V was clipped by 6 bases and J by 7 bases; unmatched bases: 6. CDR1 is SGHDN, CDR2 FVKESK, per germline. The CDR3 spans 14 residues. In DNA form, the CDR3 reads TGTGCCAGCAGAAAGGGACTAGCGTTTAATGAGCAGTTCTTC. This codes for CASRKGLAFNEQFF. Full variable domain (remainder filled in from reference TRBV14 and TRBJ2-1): EAGVTQFPSHSVIEKGQTVTLRCDPISGHDNLYWYRRVMGKEIKFLLHFVKESKQDESGMPNNRFLAERTGGTYSTLKVQPAELEDSGVYFCASRKGLAFNEQFFGPGTRLTVL.